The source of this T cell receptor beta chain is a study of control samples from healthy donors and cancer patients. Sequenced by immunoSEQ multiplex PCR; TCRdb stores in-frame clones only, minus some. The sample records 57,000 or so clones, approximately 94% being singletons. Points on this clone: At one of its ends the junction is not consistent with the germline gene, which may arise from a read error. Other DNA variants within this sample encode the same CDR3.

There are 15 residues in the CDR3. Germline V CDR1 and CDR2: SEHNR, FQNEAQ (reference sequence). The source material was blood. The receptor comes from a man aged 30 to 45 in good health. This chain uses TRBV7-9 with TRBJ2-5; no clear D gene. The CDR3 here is CASSLVNSFQETQYF. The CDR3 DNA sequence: TGCGCCAGCAGCTTAGTAAACTCATTCCAAGAGACCCAGTACTTC.